This TCR beta chain derives from a study of Graves' ophthalmopathy and Graves' hyperthyroidism. Study background: Peripheral blood sampling preceded any treatment and occurred at initial diagnosis.

This clonotype was counted ten times or more. The antigen is not known. If patients had other autoimmune diseases, uncontrolled infections, pregnancy or lactation, they were excluded. The evidence that diagnosis relied on was clinical symptoms, serum thyroxine, TRAb, thyroid ultrasound and orbital computed tomography. Beta-chain TCR CDR3 regions were amplified from RNA transcripts. An initial RT-PCR round employing HTBI primers preceded a second-round multiplex PCR. TCRdb re-analysed the multiplex PCR reads in MiXCR, keeping a single row per CDR3 protein. The profile covers under 350,000 distinct CDR3 sequences, with under 20% appearing a single time and around an eighth taken by the ten largest. Germline V gene data show CDR1 as KGHSH and CDR2 as LQKENI. The CDR3 extends over 15 amino acids. With 3 bases clipped from V and 3 bases from J, the junction kept 4 bases outside the gene matches. Study results and limitations: In separating ophthalmopathy from stable hyperthyroidism, a 13-signature model achieved roughly 87% sensitivity and 75% to 84% specificity.

This chain connects TRBV18 to TRBJ2-5; TRBD2 matches at 10 bases. The sequence came from an adult man with Graves' ophthalmopathy. The specimen was peripheral blood. The CDR3 is CASSPTLAGKETQYF. CDR3 sequence (DNA): TGTGCCAGCTCACCGACACTAGCGGGAAAAGAGACCCAGTACTTC.